This T cell receptor beta chain appears in the sequencing data of a study of T-cell memory formation after mild COVID-19. Concerning this clonotype itself: Antigen unknown.

Looked up from germline, CDR1 is MNHEY and CDR2 is SVGAGI. The junction had 4 bases not matched to a gene; V was cut back by 5 bases and J by 8 bases. The length of the CDR3 is 15 residues. Using its own MiXCR run on the 5' RACE reads, TCRdb lists one record per CDR3 protein. The data show some 88,000 distinct CDR3 sequences, around a quarter seen once. Findings and caveats of the study: Clones that got smaller from day 15 to 85 had even CD4/CD8, while clones growing later tipped toward CD4+.

The sequence derives from a young man who had mild COVID-19 (a few samples of this study predate the infection). Cell type and time point are not known. This chain uses TRBV6-5 with TRBJ2-1; 15 nucleotides line up with TRBD2. The material sequenced was PBMCs or a T cell subset sorted from them (not recorded which). The DNA for the CDR3 is TGTGCCAGCAGTGGACTAGCGGGGGGGCCGGATGAGCAGTTCTTC. Amino acids: CASSGLAGGPDEQFF.